The 7 T cell receptor beta chains below all came from one sample that was sequenced in a study of shared clonotypes between healthy human individuals. Data came from immunoSEQ multiplex PCR; TCRdb stores just in-frame clones and leaves some out. The sample has over 2 million clones, 95% seen once. Sequencing was performed on naive CD4+ T cells sorted from blood. Subset described: CD45RA+ positively selected. The receptor set was obtained from a man younger than 35 in good health.

V usage is TRBV7-9 and J usage is TRBJ1-6; no firm D call. The germline V and J ends were trimmed by 2 bases and 6 bases, with 8 bases remaining between them. Germline CDR1 SEHNR, CDR2 FQNEAQ (reference sequence). The CDR3 is 14 amino acids. CDR3 DNA: TGTGCCAGCAGCTTAAATCAGCCTAATTCACCCCTCCACTTT. Its protein is CASSLNQPNSPLHF.

The gene calls are TRBV2 and TRBJ1-4; D gene unclear. V lost 5 bases, J lost 1 base, and 11 bases lay in between. The CDR3 is 15 amino acids. The germline gives CDR1 SNHLY, CDR2 FYNNEI. CDR3 loop: CASSKAGVTNEKLFF. CDR3 DNA sequence: TGTGCCAGCAGTAAGGCGGGTGTAACTAATGAAAAACTGTTTTTT.

A single count supports this clone. The V call is TRBV4-1, the J call TRBJ2-7; a possible D gene is TRBD2 (6 bases). The germline gives CDR1 MGHRA, CDR2 YSYEKL. The CDR3 loop spans 13 amino acids. V lost 5 bases and J 6 bases, leaving 14 bases between the germline ends. The CDR3 is CASSFRLGAEQYF. CDR3 coding DNA: TGCGCCAGCAGCTTCAGACTAGGGGCCGAGCAGTACTTC.

The chain employs TRBV11-1 and TRBJ2-2; D possibly corresponds to TRBD1 (5 bases). V shed 5 bases and J shed 7 bases, with 14 bases lying between them. The CDR3 consists of 14 residues. Per the germline V gene, CDR1 is SGHAT and CDR2 is FQDESV (reference sequence). The CDR3 coding sequence is TGTGCCAGCAGCGCCAGGGAAGGAGTCGGGGAGCTGTTTTTT. Translating it yields CASSAREGVGELFF.

The J gene is TRBJ2-2, the V gene TRBV11-2; 7 bases agree with TRBD2. V lost 5 bases to trimming and J lost 2 bases; unmatched junction nucleotides: 8. This CDR3 is 16 amino acids long. Germline V lookup: CDR1 SGHAT, CDR2 FQNNGV. The chain's CDR3 is CASSHRGRGNTGELFF. As DNA, the CDR3 is TGTGCCAGCAGCCACCGGGGGAGGGGAAACACCGGGGAGCTGTTTTTT.

The rearrangement uses TRBV2 and TRBJ1-5, with TRBD1 as a possible D gene (5 bases). Trimming removed 7 bases from V and 5 bases from J, with 15 bases in between. The germline V gene has CDR1 SNHLY and CDR2 FYNNEI. CDR3 length: 14 amino acids. DNA of the CDR3: TGTGCCAGCACTCCCGGGGGGTTGGATCAGCCCCAGCATTTT. It yields the protein CASTPGGLDQPQHF.

The chain combines TRBV5-4 with TRBJ1-4; D might be TRBD1 (6 bases). CDR3 size: 13 residues. Germline-derived CDR1 and CDR2 are SGHNT and YYREEE (reference sequence). V lost 4 bases to trimming and J lost 8 bases, with 12 bases between them. CDR3 sequence reads: CASSGGSEEKLFF. The DNA for the CDR3 is TGTGCCAGCAGCGGGGGCTCTGAAGAAAAACTGTTTTTT.